Listed below are T cell receptor beta chains from one sample, sequenced in a study of blood T cell repertoires in COVID-19. Measured with immunoSEQ multiplex PCR; TCRdb has only the in-frame clones, and not every one. The table has about 200,000 clones, about 89% seen once. The sample consisted of peripheral blood. These receptor sequences come from a middle-aged man with acute or convalescent COVID-19. CDR3s include the opening cysteine and the closing phenylalanine or tryptophan. A D gene is named only where the DNA matches it firmly. Only part of the rows carry a size: once, few, many, or a class if the clone is expanded.

v_gene	abundance	d_gene	j_gene	CDR3aa	CDR3nt
TRBV15	once	.	TRBJ1-1	CATTTRWNTEAFF	TGTGCCACCACCACCCGGTGGAACACTGAAGCTTTCTTT
TRBV19	.	.	TRBJ1-1	CASSVSRNTEAFF	TGTGCCAGTAGTGTTTCCCGGAACACTGAAGCTTTCTTT
TRBV7-2	few	.	TRBJ1-1	CASSLSPQGANTEAFF	TGTGCCAGCAGCTTATCGCCCCAAGGGGCGAACACTGAAGCTTTCTTT
TRBV19	.	.	TRBJ1-1	CASSLQQGRDTEAFF	TGTGCCAGTAGTCTGCAACAGGGACGGGACACTGAAGCTTTCTTT
TRBV3-1/TRBV3-2	.	.	TRBJ1-2	CASSQNTVNYGYTF	TGTGCCAGCAGCCAAAACACAGTAAACTATGGCTACACCTTC
TRBV6-5	.	.	TRBJ2-3	CASTDRTTSTDTQYF	TGTGCCAGCACCGACAGGACAACTAGCACAGATACGCAGTATTTT
TRBV10-2	few	TRBD1	TRBJ2-3	CASSESGGAETDTQYF	TGCGCCAGCAGTGAGTCAGGGGGCGCTGAGACAGATACGCAGTATTTT
TRBV5-8	.	.	TRBJ2-7	CASSPPIHRLGYEQYF	TGTGCCAGCAGCCCACCGATCCACAGGCTTGGTTACGAGCAGTACTTC
TRBV6-5	.	TRBD1	TRBJ2-7	CASSWDRAYEQYF	TGTGCCAGCAGTTGGGACAGGGCCTACGAGCAGTACTTC
TRBV19	.	.	TRBJ1-2	CASSNRQAPNYGYTF	TGTGCCAGTAGTAATCGACAGGCGCCGAACTATGGCTACACCTTC
TRBV2	.	.	TRBJ2-3	CASSVERTSTDTQYF	TGTGCCAGCAGTGTGGAGCGGACTAGCACAGATACGCAGTATTTT